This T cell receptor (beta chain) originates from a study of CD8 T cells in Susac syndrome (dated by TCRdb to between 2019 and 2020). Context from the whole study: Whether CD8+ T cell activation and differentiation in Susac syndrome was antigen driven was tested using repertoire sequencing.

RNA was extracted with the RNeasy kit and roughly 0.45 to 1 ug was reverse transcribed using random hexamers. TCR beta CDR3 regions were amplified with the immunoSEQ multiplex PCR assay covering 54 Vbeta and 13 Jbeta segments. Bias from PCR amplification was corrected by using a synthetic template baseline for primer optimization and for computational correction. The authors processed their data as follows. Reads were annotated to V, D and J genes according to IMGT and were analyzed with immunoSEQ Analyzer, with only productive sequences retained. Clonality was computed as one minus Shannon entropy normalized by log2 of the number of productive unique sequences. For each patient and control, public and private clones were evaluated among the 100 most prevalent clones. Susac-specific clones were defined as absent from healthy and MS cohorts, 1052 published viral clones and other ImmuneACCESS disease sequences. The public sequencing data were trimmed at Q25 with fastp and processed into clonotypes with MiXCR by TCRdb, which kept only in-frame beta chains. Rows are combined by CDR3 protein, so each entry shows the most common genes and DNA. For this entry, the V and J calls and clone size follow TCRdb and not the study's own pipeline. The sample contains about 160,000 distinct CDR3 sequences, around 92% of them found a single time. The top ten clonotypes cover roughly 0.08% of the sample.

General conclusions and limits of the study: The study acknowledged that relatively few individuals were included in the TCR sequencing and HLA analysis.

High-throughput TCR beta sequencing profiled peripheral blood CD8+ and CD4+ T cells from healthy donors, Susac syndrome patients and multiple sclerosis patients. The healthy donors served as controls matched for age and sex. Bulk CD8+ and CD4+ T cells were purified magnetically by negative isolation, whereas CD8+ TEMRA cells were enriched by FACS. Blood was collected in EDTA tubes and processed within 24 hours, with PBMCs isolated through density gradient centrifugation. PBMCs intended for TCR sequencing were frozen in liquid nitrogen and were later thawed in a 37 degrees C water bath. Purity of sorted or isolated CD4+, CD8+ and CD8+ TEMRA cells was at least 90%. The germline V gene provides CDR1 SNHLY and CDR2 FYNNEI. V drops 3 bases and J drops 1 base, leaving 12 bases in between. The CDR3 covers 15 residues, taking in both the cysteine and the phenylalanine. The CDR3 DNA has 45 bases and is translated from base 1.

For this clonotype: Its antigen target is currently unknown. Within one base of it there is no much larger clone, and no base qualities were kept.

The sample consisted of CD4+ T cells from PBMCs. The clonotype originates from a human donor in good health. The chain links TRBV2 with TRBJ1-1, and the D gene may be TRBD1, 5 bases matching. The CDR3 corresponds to CASSERAGRNTEAFF. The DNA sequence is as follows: TGTGCCAGCAGTGAGAGGGCAGGGCGGAACACTGAAGCTTTCTTT.